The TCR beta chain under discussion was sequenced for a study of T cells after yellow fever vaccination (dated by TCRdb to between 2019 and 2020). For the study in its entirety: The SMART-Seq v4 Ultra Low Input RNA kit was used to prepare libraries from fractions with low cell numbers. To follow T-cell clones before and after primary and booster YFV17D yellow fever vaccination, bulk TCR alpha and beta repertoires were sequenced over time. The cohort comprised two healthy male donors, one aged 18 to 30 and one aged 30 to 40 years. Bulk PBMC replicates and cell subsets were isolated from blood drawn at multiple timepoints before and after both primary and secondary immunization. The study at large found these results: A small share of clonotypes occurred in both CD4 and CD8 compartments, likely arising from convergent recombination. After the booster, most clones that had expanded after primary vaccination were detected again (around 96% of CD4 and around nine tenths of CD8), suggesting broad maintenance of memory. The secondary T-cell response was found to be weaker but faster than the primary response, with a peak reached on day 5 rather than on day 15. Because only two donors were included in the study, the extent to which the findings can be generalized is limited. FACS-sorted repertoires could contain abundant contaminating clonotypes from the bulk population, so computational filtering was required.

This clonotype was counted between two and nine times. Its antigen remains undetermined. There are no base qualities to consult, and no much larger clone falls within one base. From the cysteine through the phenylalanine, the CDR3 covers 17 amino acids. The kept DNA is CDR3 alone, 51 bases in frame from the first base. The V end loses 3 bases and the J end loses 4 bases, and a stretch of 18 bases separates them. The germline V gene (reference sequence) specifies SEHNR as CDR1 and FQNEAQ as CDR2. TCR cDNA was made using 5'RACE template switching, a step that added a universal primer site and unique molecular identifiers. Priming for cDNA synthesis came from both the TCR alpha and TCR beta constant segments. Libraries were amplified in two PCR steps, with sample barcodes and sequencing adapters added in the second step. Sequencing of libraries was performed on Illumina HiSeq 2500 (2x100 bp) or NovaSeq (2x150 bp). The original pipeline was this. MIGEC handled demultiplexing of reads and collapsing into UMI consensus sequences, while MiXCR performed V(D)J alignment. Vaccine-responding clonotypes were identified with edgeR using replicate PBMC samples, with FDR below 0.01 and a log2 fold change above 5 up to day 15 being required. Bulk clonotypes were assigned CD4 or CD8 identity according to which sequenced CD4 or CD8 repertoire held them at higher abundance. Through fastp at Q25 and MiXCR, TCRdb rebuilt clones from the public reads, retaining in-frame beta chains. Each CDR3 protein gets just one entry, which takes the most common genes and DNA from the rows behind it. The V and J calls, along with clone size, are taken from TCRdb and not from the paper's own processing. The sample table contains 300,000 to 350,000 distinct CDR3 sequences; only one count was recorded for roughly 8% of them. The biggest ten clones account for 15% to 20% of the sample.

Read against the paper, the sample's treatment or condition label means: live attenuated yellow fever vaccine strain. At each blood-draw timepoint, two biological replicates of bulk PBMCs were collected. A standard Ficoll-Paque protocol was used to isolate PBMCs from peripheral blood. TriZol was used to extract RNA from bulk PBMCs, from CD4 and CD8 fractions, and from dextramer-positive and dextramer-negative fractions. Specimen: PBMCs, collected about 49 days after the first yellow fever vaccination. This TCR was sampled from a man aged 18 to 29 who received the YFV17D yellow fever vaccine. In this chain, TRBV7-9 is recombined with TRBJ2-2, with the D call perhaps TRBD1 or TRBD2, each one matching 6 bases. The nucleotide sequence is TGTGCCAGCAGCTTTGGTTTGCAGGGGAGGCCCACCGGGGAGCTGTTTTTT. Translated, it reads CASSFGLQGRPTGELFF.